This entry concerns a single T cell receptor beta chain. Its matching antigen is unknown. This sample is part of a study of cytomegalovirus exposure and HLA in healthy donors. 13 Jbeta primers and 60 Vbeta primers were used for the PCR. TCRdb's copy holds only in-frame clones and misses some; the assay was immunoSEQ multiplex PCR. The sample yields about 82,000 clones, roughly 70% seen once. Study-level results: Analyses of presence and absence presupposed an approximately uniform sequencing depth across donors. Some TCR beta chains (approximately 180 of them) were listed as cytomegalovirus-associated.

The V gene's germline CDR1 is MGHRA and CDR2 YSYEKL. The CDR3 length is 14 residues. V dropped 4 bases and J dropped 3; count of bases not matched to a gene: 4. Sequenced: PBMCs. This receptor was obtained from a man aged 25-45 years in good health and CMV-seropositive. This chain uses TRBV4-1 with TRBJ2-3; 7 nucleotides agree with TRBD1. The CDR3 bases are TGCGCCAGCAGCCGACAGGGTGGGACAGATACGCAGTATTTT. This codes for CASSRQGGTDTQYF.